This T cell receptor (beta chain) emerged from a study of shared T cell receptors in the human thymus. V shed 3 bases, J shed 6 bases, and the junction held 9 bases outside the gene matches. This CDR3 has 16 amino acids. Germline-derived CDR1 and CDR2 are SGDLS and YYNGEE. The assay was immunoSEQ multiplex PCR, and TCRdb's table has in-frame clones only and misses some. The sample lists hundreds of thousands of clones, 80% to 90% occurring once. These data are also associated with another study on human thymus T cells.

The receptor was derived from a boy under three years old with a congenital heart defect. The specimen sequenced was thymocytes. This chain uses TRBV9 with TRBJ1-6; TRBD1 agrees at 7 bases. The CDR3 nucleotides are TGTGCCAGCAGCGCGGCATACAGGGGAGTTAATTCACCCCTCCACTTT. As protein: CASSAAYRGVNSPLHF.